Listed below are T cell receptor beta chains from one sample, sequenced in a study of T cells in Graves' hyperthyroidism and ophthalmopathy. TCRdb redid the calling of the multiplex PCR reads with MiXCR, one entry per CDR3 protein. The sample has roughly 250,000 distinct CDR3 sequences; around 22% are singletons. The sequencing input was blood. These receptors originate from a young man with Graves' ophthalmopathy. The CDR3 runs from the conserved cysteine through the conserved F or W. A D gene is named only where the DNA matches it firmly. Clone sizes are given selectively: once, few, many, or a class where the clone is expanded.

abundance	v_gene	j_gene	d_gene	CDR3aa	CDR3nt
once	TRBV4-2	TRBJ2-1	-	CASSRVSYGLANEQFF	TGTGCCAGCAGCCGAGTCTCGTACGGACTCGCGAATGAGCAGTTCTTC
-	TRBV27	TRBJ1-5	TRBD1	CASSHRTGAPYSNQPQHF	TGTGCCAGCAGTCATCGGACAGGGGCGCCTTATAGCAATCAGCCCCAGCATTTT
-	TRBV12-3/TRBV12-4	TRBJ1-1	-	CASSFGNMNTEAFF	TGTGCCAGCAGTTTCGGTAATATGAACACTGAAGCTTTCTTT
-	TRBV3-1	TRBJ1-5	-	CASSQEGRGRNQPQHF	TGTGCCAGCAGCCAAGAAGGGAGGGGCCGCAATCAGCCCCAGCATTTT
-	TRBV4-1	TRBJ2-1	-	CASSQEGVGALYNEQFF	TGCGCCAGCAGCCAAGAGGGAGTAGGGGCGCTTTACAATGAGCAGTTCTTC
-	TRBV7-9	TRBJ2-3	-	CASRAAEGGQYF	TGTGCCAGCAGGGCCGCCGAAGGTGGGCAGTATTTT
-	TRBV6-1	TRBJ1-1	-	CASSEALGQWGTEAFF	TGTGCCAGCAGTGAAGCGCTGGGTCAGTGGGGGACTGAAGCTTTCTTT
few	TRBV7-9	TRBJ2-3	-	CASSLVFADTQYF	TGTGCCAGCAGCTTAGTTTTCGCAGATACGCAGTATTTT
-	TRBV12-3/TRBV12-4	TRBJ1-6	TRBD1	CASRRVRDRGLSGSPLHF	TGTGCCAGCAGGCGGGTCCGGGACAGGGGGCTATCTGGTTCACCCCTCCACTTT
-	TRBV12-3/TRBV12-4	TRBJ2-5	TRBD2	CASSLAGFSLAERETQYF	TGTGCCAGCAGTTTAGCTGGTTTCTCACTAGCGGAGCGGGAGACCCAGTACTTC
many	TRBV3-1	TRBJ1-1	-	CASSQGGSGEAFF	TGTGCCAGCAGCCAAGGTGGCTCTGGTGAAGCTTTCTTT
-	TRBV6-4	TRBJ2-4	-	CASSEQGGDIQYF	TGTGCCAGCAGTGAACAGGGTGGTGACATTCAGTACTTC
-	TRBV19	TRBJ1-2	TRBD1	CASNPGQNYGYTF	TGTGCCAGTAACCCGGGACAGAACTATGGCTACACCTTC
-	TRBV10-3	TRBJ2-1	-	CAISDTGNYEQFF	TGTGCCATCAGTGACACAGGGAACTACGAGCAGTTCTTC
few	TRBV7-8	TRBJ2-1	TRBD1	CASSYSGTGKIEQFF	TGTGCCAGCAGCTACTCCGGGACAGGGAAAATTGAGCAGTTCTTC
-	TRBV28	TRBJ1-1	-	CASSLRSRGLEAFF	TGTGCCAGCAGTTTAAGGTCCAGGGGCCTTGAAGCTTTCTTT
many	TRBV20-1	TRBJ1-2	-	CSAARGLGVIGGYTF	TGCAGTGCTGCCCGGGGGTTAGGGGTTATCGGAGGCTACACCTTC
many	TRBV11-3	TRBJ2-1	-	CASSLPPLSNEQFF	TGTGCCAGCAGCTTGCCTCCACTGAGCAATGAGCAGTTCTTC
-	TRBV6-2/TRBV6-3	TRBJ1-3	-	CASSYLRGAGNTIYF	TGTGCCAGCAGTTACCTTAGGGGAGCTGGAAATACCATATATTTT
-	TRBV7-7	TRBJ2-7	-	CASSLPGLNYEQYF	TGTGCTAGCAGCTTACCGGGACTGAACTACGAGCAGTACTTC
many	TRBV6-1	TRBJ1-1	-	CASREAKHTEAFF	TGTGCCAGCAGGGAAGCGAAGCACACTGAAGCTTTCTTT
-	TRBV20-1	TRBJ2-7	TRBD2	CSAPGTSGSEQYF	TGCAGTGCTCCCGGGACTAGCGGGAGCGAGCAGTACTTC
-	TRBV20-1	TRBJ2-3	TRBD2	CSAKGLADTQYF	TGCAGTGCCAAGGGACTAGCGGACACGCAGTATTTT
few	TRBV15	TRBJ1-1	-	CATSRVPGGLNTEAFF	TGTGCCACCAGCAGAGTTCCGGGCGGCCTGAACACTGAAGCTTTCTTT
-	TRBV20-1	TRBJ2-5	TRBD2	CSAPASPSGSEGETQYF	TGCAGTGCTCCAGCAAGCCCTAGCGGGAGCGAAGGAGAGACCCAGTACTTC
-	TRBV10-3	TRBJ2-1	-	CAPFSPGPPYNEQFF	TGTGCCCCTTTTTCGCCGGGACCGCCTTACAATGAGCAGTTCTTC
few	TRBV3-1	TRBJ2-5	TRBD2	CASSQASGSWTQYF	TGTGCCAGCAGCCAAGCTAGCGGGAGCTGGACCCAGTACTTC
few	TRBV12-3/TRBV12-4	TRBJ2-7	TRBD2	CASSWTGTSRSYEQYF	TGTGCCAGCAGCTGGACCGGGACTAGCCGATCCTACGAGCAGTACTTC
many	TRBV6-1	TRBJ1-1	TRBD1	CASREGQLEAFF	TGTGCCAGCAGGGAGGGACAGCTTGAAGCTTTCTTT
few	TRBV20-1	TRBJ1-4	-	CSAREVRGTLTNEKLFF	TGCAGTGCTAGAGAGGTTCGGGGGACGCTTACTAATGAAAAACTGTTTTTT
-	TRBV6-1	TRBJ2-1	TRBD2	CASRLAGGPIYNEQFF	TGTGCCAGCAGGCTAGCGGGAGGGCCTATCTACAATGAGCAGTTCTTC
once	TRBV12-3/TRBV12-4	TRBJ2-7	TRBD2	CASSLRLAEVGNEQYF	TGTGCCAGCAGCTTACGACTAGCGGAAGTAGGCAACGAGCAGTACTTC
few	TRBV30	TRBJ2-1	TRBD2	CAWSEPGLVGNEQFF	TGTGCCTGGAGTGAACCGGGACTAGTGGGCAATGAGCAGTTCTTC
few	TRBV7-3	TRBJ2-3	TRBD2	CASSSAGSTDTQYF	TGTGCCAGCAGCTCAGCGGGAAGCACAGATACGCAGTATTTT
-	TRBV28	TRBJ1-5	-	CASSSYTTDQPQHF	TGTGCCAGCAGTTCATATACGACGGACCAGCCCCAGCATTTT
many	TRBV5-5	TRBJ1-1	-	CASSLFGTEAFF	TGTGCCAGCAGCTTGTTTGGCACTGAAGCTTTCTTT